This T cell receptor (beta chain) was sequenced during a study of blood T cells in healthy people across ages. Regarding the study as a whole: Diversity of TCR beta per million T cells declined in a roughly linear way with age. Naive T cell percentage and TCR beta diversity correlated strongly.

The donors, aged 6 to 90, were healthy Caucasians from Russia. With a J-beta primer mix and a sample-barcoded 5' primer, a second PCR ran 7 to 11 cycles. MiXCR was run by TCRdb on the 5' RACE reads, yielding one entry per CDR3 protein. The sample includes roughly 1,800,000 distinct CDR3 sequences, just under 50% of them seen just once. CDR1 is MNHNY and CDR2 is SVGAGI in the germline V gene (reference sequence). Trimming removed 2 bases at V and 0 bases at J, with 8 bases between. This CDR3 is built from 15 residues. This clonotype has just a few counts. Its antigen is still unknown. Sequenced material: blood. The sequence was collected from a woman aged 40 to 49 in good health. The chain combines TRBV6-6 with TRBJ2-1; D is uncertain. CDR3 in DNA: TGTGCCAGCAGTTACCGGAAGAGCTCCTACAATGAGCAGTTCTTC. Its protein product is CASSYRKSSYNEQFF.